The 11 T cell receptor beta chains presented below share a single source sample, sequenced in a study of T cells after yellow fever vaccination. TCRdb ran MiXCR on the 5' RACE reads and lists one entry per CDR3 protein. Of about 320,000 distinct CDR3 sequences listed, around 4.3% are singletons. This specimen was PBMCs, taken 15 days after the yellow fever booster vaccination. Receptors originate from a man younger than 30 who received the YFV17D yellow fever vaccine.

The chain couples TRBV7-2 to TRBJ2-4; TRBD2 aligns across 11 bases. This CDR3 comprises 18 residues. Germline V CDR1 and CDR2: SGHTA, FQGNSA. V gave up 6 bases and J gave up 0 bases; unmatched junction bases: 10. Here the CDR3 DNA reads TGTGCCAGCAGTCGTACTAGCGGGGGTTCAATAGCCAAAAACATTCAGTACTTC. Protein sequence: CASSRTSGGSIAKNIQYF.

This clonotype occurred many times. The chain recombines TRBV29-1 with TRBJ2-1; 10 bases match TRBD2. This CDR3 region has 17 residues. The junction had 7 bases not matched to a gene; V was cut back by 0 bases and J by 2 bases. Germline V CDR1 and CDR2: SQVTM, ANQGSEA. The CDR3 DNA reads TGCAGCGTTGAAGATCCGGGAACTAGCGGGGCCTACAATGAGCAGTTCTTC. It specifies CSVEDPGTSGAYNEQFF.

The chain joins TRBV19 to TRBJ2-6; D is possibly TRBD2 (5 bases). Germline values: CDR1 LNHDA, CDR2 SQIVND (reference sequence). CDR3 size: 15 residues. V lost 6 bases to trimming and J lost 0 bases, with 9 bases between them. DNA of the CDR3: TGTGCCAGTAGCGGGGTCAGCTCTGGGGCCAACGTCCTGACTTTC. Protein product: CASSGVSSGANVLTF.

This clonotype appeared many times. This chain joins TRBV5-1 and TRBJ2-7; 10 bases are a match to TRBD2. Germline V gives CDR1 SGHRS, CDR2 YFSETQ. The V segment lost 5 bases and the J segment 3 bases; nucleotides outside the gene matches: 5. The CDR3 length is 14 residues. CDR3 bases: TGCGCCAGCAGTTCTAGCGGGGGCGACTACGAGCAGTACGTC. This encodes CASSSSGGDYEQYV.

The chain joins TRBV6-6 to TRBJ2-7, with 7 positions matching TRBD1. Trimming cost V 6 bases and J 9 bases; bases outside gene matches: 11. This CDR3 is 13 amino acids long. Per the germline V gene, CDR1 is MNHNY and CDR2 is SVGAGI (reference sequence). The CDR3 region is CASRSGQPSSQYV. The DNA for the CDR3 is TGTGCCAGCAGATCGGGACAGCCCTCTTCGCAGTACGTC.

This chain connects TRBV5-6 to TRBJ2-2; 10 bases fit TRBD1. CDR3 length: 16 amino acids. Germline CDR1 reads SGHDT; CDR2 reads YYEEEE. Trimming cost V 4 bases and J 7 bases; bases outside gene matches: 10. This chain's CDR3 is CASSRRGTGVNGELFF. The CDR3 nucleotides read TGTGCCAGCAGCCGCCGGGGGACAGGGGTGAACGGGGAGCTGTTTTTT.

The gene calls are TRBV5-1 and TRBJ1-4, with D possibly TRBD1 on 6 matching bases. The closer fit of TRBJ2-2 to the DNA end suggests the J call may be wrong. The length of the CDR3 is 12 residues. CDR1 and CDR2 (germline): SGHRS, YFSETQ. The CDR3 coding sequence is TGCGCCAGCAGCTTGCAGGGGCAGGAGCTGTTTTTT. Translation: CASSLQGQELFF.

This clonotype was picked up a small number of times. The CDR3 nucleotides read TGTGCCAGCAGCTTAAGGCCCCAGTCCTCCTACAATGAGCAGTTCTTC. The encoded protein is CASSLRPQSSYNEQFF. V usage is TRBV7-3 and J usage is TRBJ2-1; D gene ambiguous. CDR1 and CDR2 (germline): SGHTA, FQGTGA. V dropped 1 base and J dropped 0 bases, with 10 bases sitting between them. The CDR3 is 16 amino acids.

This clonotype was observed a handful of times. V usage is TRBV5-1 and J usage is TRBJ2-5, with 7 bases that match TRBD2. V lost 5 bases, J lost 4 bases, and 14 bases stayed unmatched. Germline V gives CDR1 SGHRS, CDR2 YFSETQ. The CDR3 is 16 residues long. The CDR3 loop is CASSRGETSLRETQYF. CDR3 bases: TGCGCCAGCAGTCGGGGGGAAACTAGTCTTAGAGAGACCCAGTACTTC.

The V call is TRBV29-1, the J call TRBJ1-2, with 9 bases identical to TRBD1. The V gene end was trimmed by 4 bases and the J gene end by 8 bases; junction bases not matched to a gene: 8. Germline V gene lookup returns CDR1 SQVTM and CDR2 ANQGSEA. This CDR3 region has 13 residues. CDR3 in DNA: TGCAGCGTTGCCTCCGGGACAGGGAACGGCTACACCTTC. This encodes CSVASGTGNGYTF.

This clonotype was counted only a few times. The chain combines TRBV18 with TRBJ2-7, with D tentatively TRBD2 (6 bases). In germline, CDR1 is KGHSH, CDR2 LQKENI. The CDR3 is 16 residues long. V was trimmed by 0 bases and J by 5 bases, leaving 17 bases between them. CDR3 bases: TGTGCCAGCTCACCACCGACTAGTTTCGGAGTCCACGAGCAGTACTTC. As protein: CASSPPTSFGVHEQYF.